Listed below are T cell receptor beta chains from one sample, sequenced in a study of cytomegalovirus exposure and HLA in healthy donors. The table came from immunoSEQ multiplex PCR; TCRdb's copy has only in-frame clones and leaves some out. The sample records approximately 90,000 clones, 70% being singletons. What was sequenced was PBMCs. The receptors shown here come from a woman between 45 and 60 years old in good health and CMV-seropositive. The CDR3 runs from the conserved cysteine through the conserved F or W. A D gene is named only where the DNA matches it firmly. Rows may omit the clone size; those that give it use once, few, many or a size class.

V gene,clone size,D gene,J gene,CDR3 protein,CDR3 DNA
TRBV28,.,TRBD2,TRBJ2-7,CASSFFLAGANEQYF,TGTGCCAGCAGTTTTTTTTTGGCGGGAGCTAACGAGCAGTACTTC
TRBV7-2,.,TRBD1,TRBJ2-3,CASSLVGTGATDTQYF,TGTGCCAGCAGCTTAGTCGGGACAGGGGCCACAGATACGCAGTATTTT
TRBV6-8,.,TRBD1,TRBJ1-3,CASSFPLWDRKRILISGNTIYF,TGTGCCAGCAGTTTTCCCCTTTGGGACAGAAAACGAATATTGATCTCTGGAAACACCATATATTTT
TRBV15,.,TRBD1,TRBJ1-2,CATSTLRGQGFSYTF,TGTGCCACCAGCACCCTGCGGGGACAGGGTTTTAGCTACACCTTC
TRBV6-5,.,TRBD1,TRBJ1-4,CASRGQGAGKLFF,TGTGCCAGCAGAGGACAGGGGGCGGGAAAACTGTTTTTT
TRBV5-1,.,TRBD2,TRBJ2-5,CASSPGRSQETQYF,TGCGCCAGCAGCCCCGGGAGGAGTCAAGAGACCCAGTACTTC
TRBV19,few,TRBD2,TRBJ2-1,CASKRTSGIREQFF,TGTGCCAGTAAGAGGACTAGCGGGATACGTGAGCAGTTCTTC
TRBV5-6,.,.,TRBJ1-1,CASEKTQGLQAFF,TGTGCCAGCGAAAAAACGCAGGGGCTCCAAGCTTTCTTT
TRBV28,.,TRBD2,TRBJ2-5,CAIKTSVKETQYF,TGTGCCATCAAGACTAGCGTAAAAGAGACCCAGTACTTC
TRBV5-1,few,TRBD2,TRBJ2-2,CASSSGTSGRGTGELFF,TGCGCCAGCAGCTCTGGGACTAGCGGGAGAGGCACCGGGGAGCTGTTTTTT
TRBV7-3,.,.,TRBJ2-5,CASSPNGIQETQYF,TGTGCCAGCAGCCCTAACGGGATCCAAGAGACCCAGTACTTC
TRBV6-1,few,.,TRBJ2-2,CASSPQGTGELFF,TGTGCCAGCAGTCCTCAGGGAACCGGGGAGCTGTTTTTT
TRBV10-1,.,.,TRBJ1-1,CASRRRNTEAFF,TGCGCCAGCAGACGGAGGAACACTGAAGCTTTCTTT
TRBV28,.,.,TRBJ1-2,CASYEQGQSNYGYTF,TGTGCCAGTTACGAACAGGGCCAGTCAAACTATGGCTACACCTTC
TRBV7-2,few,TRBD1,TRBJ2-5,CASSLGTEVETQYF,TGTGCCAGCAGCCTGGGGACAGAGGTGGAGACCCAGTACTTC
TRBV18,.,.,TRBJ1-3,CASSPQAVGGNTIYF,TGTGCTAGCTCACCACAGGCCGTGGGCGGAAACACCATATATTTT
TRBV6-1,.,.,TRBJ1-1,CASRPGGLGGAFF,TGTGCCAGCAGGCCCGGGGGGCTAGGTGGTGCTTTCTTT
TRBV16,.,TRBD1,TRBJ1-6,CASSRTGRDSPLHF,TGTGCCAGCAGCCGGACAGGCCGGGATTCACCCCTCCACTTT
TRBV20-1,.,.,TRBJ1-4,CSARGEGLFF,TGCAGTGCCCGGGGTGAGGGACTGTTTTTT
TRBV19,.,TRBD2,TRBJ2-5,CATGLPLEETQYF,TGTGCCACGGGACTACCACTCGAAGAGACCCAGTACTTC
TRBV14,.,TRBD1,TRBJ2-7,CASSHNPGQAVRKKYF,TGTGCCAGCAGCCACAATCCGGGACAGGCGGTAAGGAAGAAGTACTTC
TRBV5-1,.,TRBD2,TRBJ2-1,CASTRTSGSNEQFF,TGCGCCAGCACACGGACTAGCGGGAGCAATGAGCAGTTCTTC
TRBV18,.,.,TRBJ1-5,CASSPLQGGSNQPQHF,TGTGCCAGCTCACCCCTCCAGGGTGGTAGCAATCAGCCCCAGCATTTT
TRBV18,.,.,TRBJ1-2,CASSPTGDYGCTF,TGTGCCAGCTCTCCTACGGGGGACTATGGCTGCACCTTC
TRBV9,.,.,TRBJ1-4,CASSVEQDNEKLFF,TGTGCCAGCAGCGTAGAGCAGGATAATGAAAAACTGTTTTTT
TRBV18,.,TRBD1,TRBJ2-5,CASSPRTGDGTQYF,TGTGCCAGCTCACCCCGGACAGGGGACGGGACCCAGTACTTC
TRBV7-6,.,.,TRBJ2-3,CASSLSFGDTQYF,TGTGCCAGCAGCTTAAGCTTCGGGGATACGCAGTATTTT
TRBV15,.,TRBD1,TRBJ1-6,CATSLPGQPYNSPLHF,TGTGCCACCAGCCTCCCGGGACAGCCTTATAATTCACCCCTCCACTTT
TRBV29-1,.,TRBD1,TRBJ1-4,CSVESRTGNEKLFF,TGCAGCGTTGAATCCAGGACAGGGAATGAAAAACTGTTTTTT
TRBV19,few,TRBD2,TRBJ2-1,CASSRGATSGGNNEQFF,TGTGCCAGTAGTCGGGGGGCAACTAGCGGGGGGAACAATGAGCAGTTCTTC
TRBV11-1,.,.,TRBJ2-4,CASSPDFRGNIQYF,TGTGCCAGCAGCCCAGACTTCAGAGGGAACATTCAGTACTTC
TRBV5-4,.,TRBD2,TRBJ2-1,CASSRTGTSDASVQFF,TGTGCCAGCAGCAGAACCGGGACTAGTGACGCGTCCGTGCAGTTCTTC
TRBV30,.,.,TRBJ1-5,CAWSVADNQPQHF,TGTGCCTGGAGTGTGGCAGACAATCAGCCCCAGCATTTT
TRBV29-1,.,.,TRBJ1-1,CSAGVTNTEAFF,TGCAGCGCCGGGGTAACGAACACTGAAGCTTTCTTT
TRBV6-4,once,TRBD2,TRBJ2-1,CASSPTSGSVNEQFF,TGTGCCAGCAGCCCTACTAGCGGATCCGTCAATGAGCAGTTCTTC
TRBV5-6,.,.,TRBJ2-7,CASSLQPGVGYEQYF,TGTGCCAGCAGCTTGCAGCCGGGTGTGGGCTACGAGCAGTACTTC
TRBV27,few,TRBD1,TRBJ2-2,CASSSWGGRGPGELFF,TGTGCCAGCAGTTCCTGGGGCGGCAGGGGGCCCGGGGAGCTGTTTTTT
TRBV21-1,.,.,TRBJ1-4,CASSKENDTPNEKLFF,TGTGCCAGCAGCAAAGAGAACGACACCCCTAATGAAAAACTGTTTTTT
TRBV5-1,.,TRBD2,TRBJ2-2,CASSSRTSGSWELFF,TGCGCCAGCAGCTCACGGACTAGCGGGAGTTGGGAGCTGTTTTTT
TRBV29-1,.,TRBD1,TRBJ2-3,CSVELGQGTDTQYF,TGCAGCGTTGAACTCGGACAGGGAACAGATACGCAGTATTTT
TRBV18,.,TRBD2,TRBJ2-5,CASSPPSGEETQYF,TGTGCCAGCTCACCACCGAGCGGGGAAGAGACCCAGTACTTC
TRBV7-3,.,TRBD2,TRBJ2-1,CASSMGLAIGSQFF,TGTGCCAGCAGCATGGGACTAGCAATCGGATCGCAGTTCTTC
TRBV11-2,.,.,TRBJ2-7,CASSSRQRYEQYF,TGTGCCAGCAGCTCACGACAGCGCTACGAGCAGTACTTC
TRBV6-5,.,TRBD1,TRBJ1-6,CASSRTGTGNSPLHF,TGTGCCAGCAGTCGCACCGGGACAGGGAATTCACCCCTCCACTTT
TRBV30,few,TRBD1,TRBJ1-5,CACKMGQSNQPQHF,TGTGCCTGCAAAATGGGACAGTCAAATCAGCCCCAGCATTTT
TRBV27,few,.,TRBJ1-5,CASPGRDNQPQHF,TGTGCCAGCCCAGGGCGAGACAATCAGCCCCAGCATTTT
TRBV7-8,.,.,TRBJ1-2,CASSLGLLANYGYTF,TGTGCCAGCAGCCTTGGACTCCTAGCTAACTATGGCTACACCTTC
TRBV10-2,few,.,TRBJ2-5,CASSESSRVGETQYF,TGCGCCAGCAGTGAGTCGAGTCGGGTCGGGGAGACCCAGTACTTC
TRBV7-9,.,TRBD2,TRBJ2-5,CASSLMGGQETQYF,TGTGCCAGCAGCTTAATGGGGGGGCAAGAGACCCAGTACTTC
TRBV19,.,.,TRBJ2-5,CASSLRGEGEQYF,TGTGCCAGTAGCCTTAGGGGCGAGGGGGAGCAGTACTTC
TRBV5-1,.,.,TRBJ2-2,CASSLVGPLNTGELFF,TGCGCCAGCAGCTTGGTTGGGCCCCTAAACACCGGGGAGCTGTTTTTT
TRBV11-2,.,.,TRBJ2-1,CASSLHRTVGSYNEQFF,TGTGCCAGCAGCTTACACCGAACCGTCGGGTCCTACAATGAGCAGTTCTTC
TRBV29-1,.,TRBD2,TRBJ2-3,CSVEGMGTSGYSDTQYF,TGCAGCGTTGAAGGCATGGGGACTAGCGGGTATTCAGATACGCAGTATTTT
TRBV19,.,TRBD1,TRBJ2-7,CASSTDRSYYEQYF,TGTGCCAGTAGTACGGACAGGTCTTACTACGAGCAGTACTTC
TRBV4-1,few,.,TRBJ2-7,CASSQRSTPGDYEQYF,TGCGCCAGCAGCCAAAGGTCGACTCCGGGTGACTACGAGCAGTACTTC
TRBV10-1,.,.,TRBJ2-3,CASSEYGAGTSTDTQYF,TGCGCCAGCAGTGAATATGGCGCCGGGACTAGCACAGATACGCAGTATTTT
TRBV7-3,.,.,TRBJ2-1,CASSPQPGESNEQFF,TGTGCCAGCAGCCCCCAGCCGGGAGAGAGCAATGAGCAGTTCTTC
TRBV2,.,.,TRBJ1-1,CASIGDRYEAFF,TGTGCCAGCATCGGAGACAGGTATGAAGCTTTCTTT
TRBV28,.,.,TRBJ1-4,CASSAQGLSNEKLFF,TGTGCCAGCAGTGCGCAGGGTTTATCTAATGAAAAACTGTTTTTT
TRBV4-1,.,.,TRBJ2-7,CASSQEDRRALYEQYF,TGCGCCAGCAGCCAAGAGGACAGACGTGCCCTTTACGAGCAGTACTTC